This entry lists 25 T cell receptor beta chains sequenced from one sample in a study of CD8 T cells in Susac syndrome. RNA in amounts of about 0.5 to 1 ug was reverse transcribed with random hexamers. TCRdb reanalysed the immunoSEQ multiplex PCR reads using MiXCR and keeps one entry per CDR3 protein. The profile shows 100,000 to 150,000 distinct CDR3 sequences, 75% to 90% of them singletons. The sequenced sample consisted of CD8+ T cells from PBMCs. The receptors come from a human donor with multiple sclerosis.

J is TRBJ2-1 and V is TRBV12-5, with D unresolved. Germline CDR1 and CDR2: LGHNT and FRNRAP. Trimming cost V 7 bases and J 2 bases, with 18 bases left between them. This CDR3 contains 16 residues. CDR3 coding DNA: TGTGCTAGTGCGGGCCACCTAAACCCCGCCTACAATGAGCAGTTCTTC. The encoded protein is CASAGHLNPAYNEQFF.

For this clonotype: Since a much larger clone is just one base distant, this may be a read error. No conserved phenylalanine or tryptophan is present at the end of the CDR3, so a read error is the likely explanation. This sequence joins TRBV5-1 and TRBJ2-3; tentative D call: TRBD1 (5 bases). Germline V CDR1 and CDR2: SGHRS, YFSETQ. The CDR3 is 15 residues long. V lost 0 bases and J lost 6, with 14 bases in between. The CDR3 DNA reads TGCGCCAGCAGCTTGGATGGGGCATTCGGCGATACGCAGTATCTT. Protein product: CASSLDGAFGDTQYL.

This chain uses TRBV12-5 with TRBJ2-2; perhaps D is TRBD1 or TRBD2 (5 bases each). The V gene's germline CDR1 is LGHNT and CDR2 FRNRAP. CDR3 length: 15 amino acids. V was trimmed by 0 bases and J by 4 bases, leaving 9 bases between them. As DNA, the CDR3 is TGTGCTAGTGGTTTGGTAATGGGACCCACCGGGGAGCTGTTTTTT. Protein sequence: CASGLVMGPTGELFF.

CDR3 nucleotide sequence: TGTGCCAGCAGTCCACGTCCGGGACTAGCGGCCATAAGAGCCAAAAACATTCAGTACTTC. Protein: CASSPRPGLAAIRAKNIQYF. This chain links TRBV6-1 with TRBJ2-4; TRBD2 agrees at 11 bases. With 5 bases clipped from V and 0 bases from J, the junction kept 15 bases outside the gene matches. Germline CDR1 MNHNS, CDR2 SASEGT. CDR3 length: 20 residues.

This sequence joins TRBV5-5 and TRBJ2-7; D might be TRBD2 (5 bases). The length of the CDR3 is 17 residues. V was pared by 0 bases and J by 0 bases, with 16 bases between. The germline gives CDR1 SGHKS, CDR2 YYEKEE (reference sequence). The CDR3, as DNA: TGTGCCAGCAGCTTGGGGATCCAAACGGGATACTCCTACGAGCAGTACTTC. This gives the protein CASSLGIQTGYSYEQYF.

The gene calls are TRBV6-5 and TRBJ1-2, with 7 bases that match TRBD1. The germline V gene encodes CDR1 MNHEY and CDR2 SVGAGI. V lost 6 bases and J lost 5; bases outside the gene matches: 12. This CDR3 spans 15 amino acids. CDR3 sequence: CASSPGTGDQYGYTF. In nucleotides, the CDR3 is TGTGCCAGCAGCCCGGGCACAGGGGACCAATATGGCTACACCTTC.

The CDR3 DNA is TGTGCCAGCAGTGTCGACCGGGACAGGGGAACCTACGAGCAGTACTTC. The encoded protein is CASSVDRDRGTYEQYF. The gene calls are TRBV6-1 and TRBJ2-7; TRBD1 matches at 10 bases. V gave up 4 bases and J gave up 2 bases; unmatched junction bases: 8. The CDR3 extends over 16 amino acids. Germline lookup yields CDR1 MNHNS and CDR2 SASEGT.

The CDR3 is CASSFLGDGYTF. CDR3 sequence (DNA): TGTGCCAGCAGTTTTTTAGGGGACGGCTACACCTTC. V gene TRBV28 combines with J gene TRBJ1-2, with D maybe TRBD1 (5 bases). This CDR3 is built from 12 residues. Germline assignment: CDR1 MDHEN and CDR2 SYDVKM. V dropped 3 bases and J dropped 8 bases, with 10 bases sitting between them.

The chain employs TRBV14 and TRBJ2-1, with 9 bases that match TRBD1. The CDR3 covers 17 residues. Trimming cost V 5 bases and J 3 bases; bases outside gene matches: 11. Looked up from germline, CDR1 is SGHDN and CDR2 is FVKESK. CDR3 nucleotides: TGTGCCAGCAGCTATTATTCGGGACAGGGAATCTACAATGAGCAGTTCTTC. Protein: CASSYYSGQGIYNEQFF.

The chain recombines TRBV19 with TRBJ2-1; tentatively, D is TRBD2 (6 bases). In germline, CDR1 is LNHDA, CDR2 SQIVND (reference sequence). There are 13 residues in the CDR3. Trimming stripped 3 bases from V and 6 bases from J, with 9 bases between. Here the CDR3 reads CASSMEGGNEQFF. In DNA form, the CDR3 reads TGTGCCAGTAGTATGGAGGGCGGCAATGAGCAGTTCTTC.

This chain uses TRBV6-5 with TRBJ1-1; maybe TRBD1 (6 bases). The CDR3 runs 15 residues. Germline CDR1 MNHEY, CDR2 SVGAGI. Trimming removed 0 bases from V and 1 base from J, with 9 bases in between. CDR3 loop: CASSYSIQGNTEAFF. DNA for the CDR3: TGTGCCAGCAGTTACTCGATACAGGGGAACACTGAAGCTTTCTTT.

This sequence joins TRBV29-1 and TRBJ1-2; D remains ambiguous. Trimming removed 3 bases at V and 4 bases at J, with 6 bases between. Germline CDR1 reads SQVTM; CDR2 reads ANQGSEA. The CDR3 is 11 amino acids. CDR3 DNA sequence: TGCAGCGTTGAGGAACTCTATGGCTACACCTTC. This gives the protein CSVEELYGYTF.

For the CDR3, the DNA is TGTGCCAGTACCCCAGACAGGGGTATGAGCGAAGCTTTCTTT. Its translation: CASTPDRGMSEAFF. The chain links TRBV19 to TRBJ1-1, with 8 bases identical to TRBD1. After removal of 7 bases from V and 8 bases from J, the junction contained 12 bases not matched to a gene. The CDR3 consists of 14 residues. Germline lookup yields CDR1 LNHDA and CDR2 SQIVND (reference sequence).

DNA for the CDR3: TGTGCCAGCAGCTTGTACGGGACAGGGTATGCTTTCTTT. This encodes CASSLYGTGYAFF. This sequence joins TRBV7-2 and TRBJ1-1; 9 bases fit TRBD1. CDR3 length equals 13 residues. The germline CDR1 and CDR2 sequences are SGHTA and FQGNSA. V gave up 3 bases and J gave up 11 bases; unmatched junction bases: 7.

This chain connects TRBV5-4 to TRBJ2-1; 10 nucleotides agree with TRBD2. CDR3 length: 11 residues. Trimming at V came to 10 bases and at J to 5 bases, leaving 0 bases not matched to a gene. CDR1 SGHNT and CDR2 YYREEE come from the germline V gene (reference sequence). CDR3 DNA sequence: TGTGCCGGGACTAGCGACAATGAGCAGTTCTTC. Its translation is CAGTSDNEQFF.

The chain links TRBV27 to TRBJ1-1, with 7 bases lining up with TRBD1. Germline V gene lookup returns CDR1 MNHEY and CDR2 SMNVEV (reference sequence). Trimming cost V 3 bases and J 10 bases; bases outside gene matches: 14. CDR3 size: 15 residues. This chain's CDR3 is CASSFGGDRVVGAFF. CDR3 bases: TGTGCCAGCAGTTTTGGGGGAGACAGGGTAGTTGGAGCTTTCTTT.

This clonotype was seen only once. In nucleotides, the CDR3 is TGTGCCAGCACCATCTCGACAGGGGATTTCTCCTACGAGCAGTACTTC. Protein: CASTISTGDFSYEQYF. The chain links TRBV28 to TRBJ2-7; 8 nucleotides match TRBD1. This CDR3 is built from 16 residues. Germline V gene sequence: CDR1 MDHEN, CDR2 SYDVKM. The trim removed 7 bases at V and 0 bases at J, leaving 11 bases unmatched.

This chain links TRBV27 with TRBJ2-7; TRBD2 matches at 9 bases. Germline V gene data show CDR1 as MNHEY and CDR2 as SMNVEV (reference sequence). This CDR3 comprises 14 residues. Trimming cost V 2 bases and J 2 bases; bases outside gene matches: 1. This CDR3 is CASSLAGGTYEQYF. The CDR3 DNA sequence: TGTGCCAGCAGTTTAGCGGGGGGGACCTACGAGCAGTACTTC.

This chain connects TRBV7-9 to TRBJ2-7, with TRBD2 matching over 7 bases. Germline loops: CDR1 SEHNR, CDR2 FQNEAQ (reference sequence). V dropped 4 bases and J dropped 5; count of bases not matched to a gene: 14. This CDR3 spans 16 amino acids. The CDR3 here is CASSSTTDPSGDEQYV. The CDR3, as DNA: TGTGCCAGCAGCTCTACCACCGACCCCAGCGGGGACGAGCAGTACGTC.

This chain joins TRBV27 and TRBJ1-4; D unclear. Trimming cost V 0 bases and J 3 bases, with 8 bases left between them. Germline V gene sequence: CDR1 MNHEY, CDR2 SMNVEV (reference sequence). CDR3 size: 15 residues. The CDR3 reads CASSLSNGANEKLFF. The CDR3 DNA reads TGTGCCAGCAGTTTATCCAACGGTGCTAATGAAAAACTGTTTTTT.

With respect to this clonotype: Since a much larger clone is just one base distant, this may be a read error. The CDR3 protein is CASSLDLAGGRDTQYF. The CDR3 coding sequence is TGTGCCAGCAGCTTAGACCTAGCGGGGGGGCGGGATACGCAGTATTTT. The chain is built from TRBV5-5 and TRBJ2-3, with 12 bases identical to TRBD2. The V gene's germline CDR1 is SGHKS and CDR2 YYEKEE (reference sequence). Trimming at V came to 2 bases and at J to 6 bases, leaving 7 bases not matched to a gene. The length of the CDR3 is 16 residues.

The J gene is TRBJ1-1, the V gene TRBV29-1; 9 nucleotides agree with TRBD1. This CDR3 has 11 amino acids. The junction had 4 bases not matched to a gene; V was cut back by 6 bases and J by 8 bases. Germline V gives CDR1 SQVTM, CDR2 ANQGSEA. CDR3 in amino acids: CSVDRGLEAFF. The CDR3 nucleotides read TGCAGCGTGGACAGGGGTCTCGAAGCTTTCTTT. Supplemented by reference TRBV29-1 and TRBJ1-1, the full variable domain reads SAVISQKPSRDICQRGTSLTIQCQVDSQVTMMFWYRQQPGQSLTLIATANQGSEATYESGFVIDKFPISRPNLTFSTLTVSNMSPEDSSIYLCSVDRGLEAFFGQGTRLTVV.

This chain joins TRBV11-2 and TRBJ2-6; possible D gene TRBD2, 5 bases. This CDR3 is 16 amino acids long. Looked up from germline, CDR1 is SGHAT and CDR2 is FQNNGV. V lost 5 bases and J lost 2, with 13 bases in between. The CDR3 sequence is CASSPYEGAGANVLTF. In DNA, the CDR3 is TGTGCCAGCAGCCCGTACGAGGGAGCTGGGGCCAACGTCCTGACTTTC.

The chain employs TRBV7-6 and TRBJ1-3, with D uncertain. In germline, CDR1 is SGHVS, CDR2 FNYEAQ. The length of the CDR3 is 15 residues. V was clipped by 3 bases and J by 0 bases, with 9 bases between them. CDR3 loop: CASSFDGGSGNTIYF. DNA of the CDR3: TGTGCCAGCAGCTTCGACGGCGGCTCTGGAAACACCATATATTTT.

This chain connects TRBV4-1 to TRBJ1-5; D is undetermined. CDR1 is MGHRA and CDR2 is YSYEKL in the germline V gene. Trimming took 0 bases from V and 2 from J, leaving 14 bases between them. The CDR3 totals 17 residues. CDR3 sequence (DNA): TGCGCCAGCAGCCAAGAAATCCTCGTGTTAGGCAATCAGCCCCAGCATTTT. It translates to CASSQEILVLGNQPQHF.